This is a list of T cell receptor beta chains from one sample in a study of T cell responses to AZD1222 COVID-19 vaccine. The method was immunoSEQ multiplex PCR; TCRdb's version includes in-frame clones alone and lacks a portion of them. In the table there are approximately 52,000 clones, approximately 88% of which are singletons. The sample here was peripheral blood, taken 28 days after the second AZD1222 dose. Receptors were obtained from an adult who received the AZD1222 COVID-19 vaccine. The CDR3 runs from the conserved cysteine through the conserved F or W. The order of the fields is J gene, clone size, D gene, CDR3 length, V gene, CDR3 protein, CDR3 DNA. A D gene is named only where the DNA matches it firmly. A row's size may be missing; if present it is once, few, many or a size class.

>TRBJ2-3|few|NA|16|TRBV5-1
CASTPSILRGPDTQYF
TGCGCCAGCACCCCATCTATCCTTCGAGGGCCAGATACGCAGTATTTT
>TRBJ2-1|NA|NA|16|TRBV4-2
CASSQDRGAVDNEQFF
TGTGCCAGCAGCCAAGACAGGGGGGCGGTTGACAATGAGCAGTTCTTC
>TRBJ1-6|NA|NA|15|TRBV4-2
CASSQEGYSNSPLHF
TGTGCCAGCAGCCAAGAGGGTTACAGTAATTCACCCCTCCACTTT
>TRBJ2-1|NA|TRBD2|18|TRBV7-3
CASSLSGTSGRSYNEQFF
TGTGCCAGCAGCTTGTCCGGGACTAGCGGACGATCCTACAATGAGCAGTTCTTC
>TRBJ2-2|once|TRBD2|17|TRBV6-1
CASSEGGLAGVGGELFF
TGTGCCAGCAGTGAAGGAGGACTAGCGGGAGTGGGCGGGGAGCTGTTTTTT
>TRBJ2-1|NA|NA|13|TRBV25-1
CASSPSSYNEQFF
TGTGCCAGCAGCCCTTCTAGCTACAATGAGCAGTTCTTC
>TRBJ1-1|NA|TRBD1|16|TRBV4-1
CASRRGDSLMNTEAFF
TGCGCCAGCAGGAGGGGGGACAGTTTAATGAACACTGAAGCTTTCTTT
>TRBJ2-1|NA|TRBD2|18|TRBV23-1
CASKLDRQGTSAYNEQFF
TGCGCCAGCAAACTGGACAGGCAAGGGACTAGCGCGTACAATGAGCAGTTCTTC
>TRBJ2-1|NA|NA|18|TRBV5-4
CASSLTQSSSGSYNEQFF
TGTGCCAGCAGCCTAACTCAGTCAAGTAGCGGCTCCTACAATGAGCAGTTCTTC
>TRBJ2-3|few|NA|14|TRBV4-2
CASSQGVPQDTQYF
TGTGCCAGCAGCCAAGGAGTACCCCAAGATACGCAGTATTTT
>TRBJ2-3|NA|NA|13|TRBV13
CASSLGSTDTQYF
TGTGCCAGCAGCTTAGGATCCACAGATACGCAGTATTTT
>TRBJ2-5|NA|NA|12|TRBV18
CASSPGRETQYF
TGTGCCAGCTCACCAGGGCGAGAGACCCAGTACTTC
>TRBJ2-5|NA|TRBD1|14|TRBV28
CASRTDRGDETQYF
TGTGCCAGCAGGACGGACAGGGGCGATGAGACCCAGTACTTC
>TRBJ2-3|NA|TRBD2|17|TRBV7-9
CASSLGGLAGGQDTQYF
TGTGCCAGCAGCTTAGGAGGACTAGCGGGAGGGCAGGATACGCAGTATTTT
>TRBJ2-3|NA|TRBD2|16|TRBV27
CASSLGAGGPGDTQYF
TGTGCCAGCAGTTTAGGGGCGGGAGGTCCAGGGGATACGCAGTATTTT
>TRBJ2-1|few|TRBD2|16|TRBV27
CASSSGLGVGWGEQFF
TGTGCCAGCAGTTCGGGACTAGGCGTCGGCTGGGGTGAGCAGTTCTTC
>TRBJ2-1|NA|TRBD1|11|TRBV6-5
CAAKTDRSSVF
TGTGCCGCTAAAACGGACAGGTCGTCGGTCTTC
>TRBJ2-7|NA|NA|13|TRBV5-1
CASSFGSKDEQYF
TGCGCCAGCAGCTTTGGCTCCAAGGACGAGCAGTACTTC
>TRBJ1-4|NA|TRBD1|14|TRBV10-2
CASSDWTGGEKLFF
TGCGCCAGCAGTGACTGGACAGGGGGTGAAAAACTGTTTTTT
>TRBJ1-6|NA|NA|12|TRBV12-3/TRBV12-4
CASSRTVSPLHF
TGTGCCAGCAGTCGGACAGTTTCACCCCTCCACTTT
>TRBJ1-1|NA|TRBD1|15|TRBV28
CASSFGQGGDTEAFF
TGTGCCAGCAGTTTTGGACAGGGAGGGGACACTGAAGCTTTCTTT
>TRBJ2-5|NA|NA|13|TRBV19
CASSLGRKETQYF
TGTGCCAGTAGTCTCGGACGGAAAGAGACCCAGTACTTC
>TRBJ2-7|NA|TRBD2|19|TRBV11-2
CASSNKGLAGGEGRYEQYF
TGTGCCAGCAGCAATAAAGGACTAGCGGGAGGGGAGGGTAGGTACGAGCAGTACTTC
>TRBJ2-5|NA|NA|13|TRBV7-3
CASSLGLKETQYF
TGTGCCAGCAGCTTAGGGTTAAAAGAGACCCAGTACTTC